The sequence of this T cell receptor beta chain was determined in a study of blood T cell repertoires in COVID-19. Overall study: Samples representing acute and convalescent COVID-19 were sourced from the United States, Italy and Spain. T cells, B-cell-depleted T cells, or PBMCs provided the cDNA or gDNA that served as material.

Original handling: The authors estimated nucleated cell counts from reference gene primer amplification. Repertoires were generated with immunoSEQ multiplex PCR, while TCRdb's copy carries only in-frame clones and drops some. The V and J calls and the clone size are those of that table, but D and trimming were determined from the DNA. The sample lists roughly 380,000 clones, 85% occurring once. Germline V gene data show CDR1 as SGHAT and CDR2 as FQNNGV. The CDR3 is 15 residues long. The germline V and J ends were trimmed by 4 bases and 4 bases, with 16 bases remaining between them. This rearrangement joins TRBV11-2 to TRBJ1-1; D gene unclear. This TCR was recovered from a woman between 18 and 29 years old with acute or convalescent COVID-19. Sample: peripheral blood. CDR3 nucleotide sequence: TGTGCCAGCAGCTCCCCCAGACACCGGTTCACTGAAGCTTTCTTT. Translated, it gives CASSSPRHRFTEAFF.